The next 11 T cell receptor beta chains were all read from a single sample in a study of T cell repertoires in cytomegalovirus infection. Via MiXCR, TCRdb re-called the reads, giving one row per CDR3 protein. Of around 900,000 distinct CDR3 sequences listed, 25% to 40% were seen once; the top ten hold 10% to 15%. Their target antigens are unknown. Specimen: cultured CD8+ T cells from PBMCs, collected from culture after CMV antigen stimulation. These receptors were collected from a human donor in good health (CMV status not recorded). Some clones in this sample may be carry-over from other donors' samples.

This clonotype was counted ten times or more. CDR3 DNA sequence: TGTGCCAGCAGCTTATCAGGGGGACCGGGCTCCTATAATTCACCCCTCCACTTT. Amino acids: CASSLSGGPGSYNSPLHF. This chain connects TRBV7-2 to TRBJ1-6; 7 positions agree with TRBD1. The CDR3 totals 18 residues. V dropped 2 bases and J dropped 0; count of bases not matched to a gene: 7. Germline-derived CDR1 and CDR2 are SGHTA and FQGNSA.

V usage is TRBV28 and J usage is TRBJ2-1; D not certain. This CDR3 is 14 amino acids long. Trimming stripped 10 bases from V and 3 bases from J, with 16 bases between. Looked up from germline, CDR1 is MDHEN and CDR2 is SYDVKM. The CDR3 DNA is TGTGCCACCACGGACCGCTCCTACTACAATGAGCAGTTCTTC. Encoded protein: CATTDRSYYNEQFF.

The V and J genes are TRBV13 and TRBJ2-3, with TRBD1 identical over 12 bases. The V gene end was trimmed by 2 bases and the J gene end by 5 bases; junction bases not matched to a gene: 5. The germline V gene encodes CDR1 PRHDT and CDR2 FYEKMQ (reference sequence). This CDR3 spans 16 amino acids. The CDR3 loop reads CASSLRDRGQKDTQYF. The CDR3 nucleotides are TGTGCCAGCAGCTTAAGGGACAGGGGGCAGAAAGATACGCAGTATTTT. The full variable domain, rest sourced from reference TRBV13 and TRBJ2-3, is AAGVIQSPRHLIKEKRETATLKCYPIPRHDTVYWYQQGPGQDPQFLISFYEKMQSDKGSIPDRFSAQQFSDYHSELNMSSLELGDSALYFCASSLRDRGQKDTQYFGPGTRLTVL.

The rearrangement joins TRBV12-3 or TRBV12-4 to TRBJ2-7, with D tentatively TRBD1 or TRBD2 (5 bases each). CDR3 length: 14 amino acids. V was cut by 3 bases and J by 3 bases, with 12 bases left in between. CDR3 protein: CASSFGTDFYEQYV. The DNA for the CDR3 is TGTGCCAGCAGTTTCGGGACGGATTTCTACGAGCAGTACGTC.

For the CDR3, the DNA is TGTGCCAGCAGCGTAGACGGCAGGGAAAGCACTGAAGCTTTCTTT. As protein: CASSVDGRESTEAFF. The chain combines TRBV9 with TRBJ1-1; D is perhaps TRBD1 (5 bases). Germline V lookup: CDR1 SGDLS, CDR2 YYNGEE. V was cut by 0 bases and J by 4 bases, with 13 bases left in between. The CDR3 is made up of 15 amino acids.

V is TRBV3-1 and J is TRBJ2-3; the D gene could be TRBD1 or TRBD2 (5 bases each). V dropped 2 bases and J dropped 2 bases, with 20 bases sitting between them. CDR1 and CDR2 from the germline V gene are LGHDT and YNNKEL (reference sequence). This CDR3 is built from 18 residues. The CDR3 DNA follows: TGTGCCAGCAGCCAACTTCAGTCCGGGACGGATATCACAGATACGCAGTATTTT. Translation gives CASSQLQSGTDITDTQYF.

This clonotype has more than one count but fewer than ten. The gene calls are TRBV7-8 and TRBJ2-1; TRBD1 aligns across 11 bases. The CDR3 has 15 residues. Germline V gives CDR1 SGHVS, CDR2 FQNEAQ. The V gene end was trimmed by 5 bases and the J gene end by 8 bases; junction bases not matched to a gene: 8. The CDR3 protein is CASSHRDRGIDEQFF. The CDR3 bases are TGTGCCAGCAGCCACCGGGACAGGGGGATCGATGAGCAGTTCTTC.

The chain is built from TRBV5-1 and TRBJ1-2; D uncertain. Per the germline V gene, CDR1 is SGHRS and CDR2 is YFSETQ. This CDR3 comprises 13 residues. V lost 1 base to trimming and J lost 5 bases, with 9 bases between them. The CDR3 region is CASSLNSGYGYTF. The CDR3 DNA follows: TGCGCCAGCAGCTTGAACTCCGGATATGGCTACACCTTC.

In this sample, this clonotype turned up a few times. The rearrangement uses TRBV6-1 and TRBJ1-2; 10 positions match TRBD1. The CDR3 is made up of 13 amino acids. V was pared by 5 bases and J by 7 bases, with 4 bases of the junction left unmatched. Germline V gene data show CDR1 as MNHNS and CDR2 as SASEGT. CDR3 amino acids: CASSTGQGFGYTF. The CDR3 DNA is TGTGCCAGCAGTACGGGACAGGGGTTTGGCTACACCTTC.

V is TRBV4-3 and J is TRBJ1-1, with 7 nucleotides matching TRBD1. V shed 3 bases and J 7 bases; nucleotides not matched to a gene: 5. Germline lookup yields CDR1 LGHNA and CDR2 YSLEER. The CDR3 is made up of 13 amino acids. The CDR3 spells CASSHHDRDEAFF. The CDR3 region has the DNA TGCGCCAGCAGCCACCACGACAGGGATGAAGCTTTCTTT.

The J gene is TRBJ2-2, the V gene TRBV19, with 11 bases fitting TRBD1. CDR1 LNHDA and CDR2 SQIVND come from the germline V gene (reference sequence). This CDR3 is built from 16 residues. Trimming removed 3 bases from V and 6 bases from J; junction bases left unmatched: 6. The CDR3 nucleotides read TGTGCCAGTAGTATCGGGACAGGGGGATTTTCCGGGGAGCTGTTTTTT. This encodes CASSIGTGGFSGELFF.